This TCR beta chain originates from a study of cytomegalovirus exposure and HLA in healthy donors. The length of the CDR3 is 16 residues. Trimming pared 0 bases from V and 0 bases from J, leaving 9 bases between. CDR1 and CDR2 (germline): MNHEY, SMNVEV (reference sequence). Overall study findings and caveats: It was reported that the classifier diagnosed cytomegalovirus status with high specificity and sensitivity in both the original and validation cohorts. A later analysis found first-cohort TCR clusters tended to co-occur in the 120 validation repertoires.

Sequencing used immunoSEQ multiplex PCR; TCRdb keeps in-frame clones, though not all of them. The table records approximately 160,000 clones, roughly 89% of them present only once. This clone appeared a single time. Its antigen is as yet unknown. The sequence was collected from a woman aged 18-35 years in good health and CMV-seropositive. Sequencing was done on a sample of PBMCs. The gene calls are TRBV27 and TRBJ2-1; D is ambiguous. CDR3 in amino acids: CASSLSPRPSYNEQFF. The CDR3 bases are TGTGCCAGCAGTTTATCCCCTAGACCCTCCTACAATGAGCAGTTCTTC.